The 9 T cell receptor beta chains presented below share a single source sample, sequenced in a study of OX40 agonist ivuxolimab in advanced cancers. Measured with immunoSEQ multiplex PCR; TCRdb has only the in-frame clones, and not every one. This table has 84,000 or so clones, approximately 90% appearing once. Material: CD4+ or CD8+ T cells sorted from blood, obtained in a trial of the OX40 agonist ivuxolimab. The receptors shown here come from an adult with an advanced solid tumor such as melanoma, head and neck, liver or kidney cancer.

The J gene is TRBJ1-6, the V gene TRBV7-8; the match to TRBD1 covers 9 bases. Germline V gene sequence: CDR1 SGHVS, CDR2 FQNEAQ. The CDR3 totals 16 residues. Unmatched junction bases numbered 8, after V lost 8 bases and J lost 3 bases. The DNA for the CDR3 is TGTGCCAGCGCGACCGGGACAGGGAACTATAATTCACCCCTCCACTTT. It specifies CASATGTGNYNSPLHF. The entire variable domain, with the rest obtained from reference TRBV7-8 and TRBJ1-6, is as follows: GAGVSQSPRYKVAKRGQDVALRCDPISGHVSLFWYQQALGQGPEFLTYFQNEAQLDKSGLPSDRFFAERPEGSVSTLKIQRTQQEDSAVYLCASATGTGNYNSPLHFGNGTRLTVT.

This CDR3 reads CASRLGTENSPLHF. In DNA form, the CDR3 reads TGCGCCAGTAGGCTCGGGACAGAAAATTCACCCCTCCACTTT. The chain couples TRBV5-1 to TRBJ1-6; 7 bases are a match to TRBD1. CDR1 SGHRS and CDR2 YFSETQ come from the germline V gene. J lost 7 bases, V lost 8 bases, and 9 bases had no gene match. The length of the CDR3 is 14 residues.

The CDR3 DNA is TGTGCCAGCAGCCACAGGGGCAGGGGAGCTTTGGAGACCCAGTACTTC. Protein sequence: CASSHRGRGALETQYF. The chain combines TRBV7-2 with TRBJ2-5, with 7 bases fitting TRBD1. The CDR3 covers 16 residues. The trim removed 5 bases at V and 5 bases at J, leaving 14 bases unmatched. Germline loops: CDR1 SGHTA, CDR2 FQGNSA.

The CDR3 DNA follows: TGCAGTGGATCCCGCGGGGGGCCCCAGCATTTT. Translation: CSGSRGGPQHF. The chain joins TRBV20-1 to TRBJ1-5; D is possibly TRBD1 (5 bases). Trimming pared 7 bases from V and 9 bases from J, leaving 13 bases between. Germline CDR1 and CDR2: DFQATT and SNEGSKA (reference sequence). CDR3 length equals 11 residues.

Written as DNA, the CDR3 is TGTGCCAGCAGCCTAGGGTTCATCATCCAGTACTTC. Amino acid sequence: CASSLGFIIQYF. The chain joins TRBV21-1 to TRBJ2-4. TRBV21-1 is a recognized pseudogene. The CDR3 spans 12 residues.

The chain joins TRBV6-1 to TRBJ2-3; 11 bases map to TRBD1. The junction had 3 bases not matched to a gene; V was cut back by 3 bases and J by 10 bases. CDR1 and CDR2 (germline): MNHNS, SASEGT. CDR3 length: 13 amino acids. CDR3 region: CASSEADRGPQYF. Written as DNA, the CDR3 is TGTGCCAGCAGTGAGGCGGACAGGGGGCCGCAGTATTTT.

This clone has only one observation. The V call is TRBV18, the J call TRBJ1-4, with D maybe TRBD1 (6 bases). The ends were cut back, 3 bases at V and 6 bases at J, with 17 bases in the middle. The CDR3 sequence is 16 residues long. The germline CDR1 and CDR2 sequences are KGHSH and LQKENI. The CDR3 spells CASSPRTDLGDEKLFF. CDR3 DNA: TGTGCCAGCTCACCTCGGACAGACTTGGGGGATGAAAAACTGTTTTTT.

The CDR3 coding sequence is TGTGCCAGTAGTATAAGCGGCGGGAGGCTGGGGAGCGAGCAGTACTTC. Translating it yields CASSISGGRLGSEQYF. The gene calls are TRBV19 and TRBJ2-7; 8 bases map to TRBD2. V shed 2 bases, J shed 6 bases, and the junction held 12 bases outside the gene matches. The CDR3 is 16 amino acids. Germline lookup yields CDR1 LNHDA and CDR2 SQIVND (reference sequence).

The CDR3 reads CASSQRTGKETQYF. Here the CDR3 DNA reads TGTGCCAGCTCACAACGGACAGGGAAAGAGACCCAGTACTTC. The gene calls are TRBV18 and TRBJ2-5; TRBD1 matches 8 bases. This CDR3 is built from 14 residues. Germline V CDR1 and CDR2: KGHSH, LQKENI. The trim removed 4 bases at V and 3 bases at J, leaving 4 bases unmatched. The whole variable domain, remainder taken from reference TRBV18 and TRBJ2-5, is NAGVMQNPRHLVRRRGQEARLRCSPMKGHSHVYWYRQLPEEGLKFMVYLQKENIIDESGMPKERFSAEFPKEGPSILRIQQVVRGDSAAYFCASSQRTGKETQYFGPGTRLLVL.